Listed here are 5 T cell receptor beta chains from one sample, sequenced in a study of CDR3 diversity in severe acne. TCRdb reprocessed the PCR reads via MiXCR and lists one record per CDR3 protein. The sample carries roughly 100,000 distinct CDR3 sequences, roughly half recorded once. Material: blood. The receptors originated from a male donor with acne.

This chain joins TRBV10-2 and TRBJ2-7, with D unresolved. Trimming removed 3 bases from V and 3 bases from J, with 9 bases in between. The CDR3 totals 13 residues. The V gene's germline CDR1 is WSHSY and CDR2 SAAADI. In DNA form, the CDR3 reads TGCGCCAGCAGTGACAGCCCTAACTACGAGCAGTACTTC. Its translation: CASSDSPNYEQYF.

This clonotype was seen repeatedly, ten times or more. The rearrangement links TRBV7-3 to TRBJ2-1; TRBD2 aligns across 9 bases. With 10 bases clipped from V and 6 bases from J, the junction kept 16 bases outside the gene matches. CDR3 size: 16 residues. Germline V CDR1 and CDR2: SGHTA, FQGTGA. CDR3 region: CATSREASGTGNEQFF. The CDR3 DNA is TGTGCCACCTCCAGGGAGGCTAGCGGGACGGGCAATGAGCAGTTCTTC. Full variable domain (outside the CDR3, taken from reference TRBV7-3 and TRBJ2-1): GAGVSQTPSNKVTEKGKYVELRCDPISGHTALYWYRQSLGQGPEFLIYFQGTGAADDSGLPNDRFFAVRPEGSVSTLKIQRTERGDSAVYLCATSREASGTGNEQFFGPGTRLTVL.

This clonotype was seen at least ten times. The rearrangement joins TRBV4-1 to TRBJ1-6, with D tentatively TRBD1 (5 bases). V lost 4 bases and J 10 bases, leaving 14 bases between the germline ends. The V gene's germline CDR1 is MGHRA and CDR2 YSYEKL. This CDR3 comprises 14 residues. The CDR3 reads CASSPRDALSPLHF. CDR3 in DNA: TGCGCCAGCAGCCCCCGGGACGCACTGTCACCCCTCCACTTT.

Turning to this clonotype: The CDR3 carries no conserved terminal phenylalanine or tryptophan, so it likely arises from a read error. Because the CDR3's place on the DNA is in doubt, the DNA is left out and the CDR3 is given as listed by TCRdb. The gene calls are TRBV11-1 and TRBJ2-5; the tabulated D call, TRBD2, remains unverified against the DNA. The germline V gene has CDR1 SGHAT and CDR2 FQDESV (reference sequence). Termini included, the CDR3 measures 8 amino acids. CDR3 sequence: CASSSGTS.

This clonotype was found many times. At one end the junction does not follow the germline gene, possibly because of a read error. The CDR3, as DNA: TGTGCCAGCAGCACCGGGACAGGGGGAACGGTTATAACTTTC. Protein sequence: CASSTGTGGTVITF. V gene TRBV5-5 combines with J gene TRBJ2-1; 11 bases line up with TRBD1. CDR1 and CDR2 (germline): SGHKS, YYEKEE (reference sequence). This CDR3 region has 14 residues.